Included here is one T cell receptor (beta chain) sequence, with context. Its antigen remains unknown. These data come from a study of cytomegalovirus exposure and HLA in healthy donors. In the PCR, 60 Vbeta and 13 Jbeta primers were used. Repertoires were generated with immunoSEQ multiplex PCR, while TCRdb's copy carries only in-frame clones and drops some. This sample has 85,000 to 130,000 clones, with around 83% found just once. Study-wide findings and caveats: As immune exposure information, only CMV serostatus was available.

The germline V and J ends were trimmed by 2 bases and 2 bases, with 9 bases remaining between them. The CDR3 is made up of 14 amino acids. Germline CDR1 and CDR2: MNHEY and SMNVEV (reference sequence). Sequenced: PBMCs. The TCR originated in a woman between 18 and 29 years old in good health and CMV-seronegative. This chain uses TRBV27 with TRBJ1-2; D ambiguous. CDR3 sequence: CASSLGRLNYGYTF. In DNA form, the CDR3 reads TGTGCCAGCAGTTTAGGGAGATTGAACTATGGCTACACCTTC.